This T cell receptor (beta chain) appears in the sequencing data of a study of shared clonotypes between healthy human individuals. The CDR3 consists of 15 residues. Germline V gene sequence: CDR1 SGHTA, CDR2 FQGNSA. V dropped 4 bases and J dropped 5 bases, with 17 bases sitting between them. This table comes from immunoSEQ multiplex PCR, and its TCRdb copy is limited to in-frame clones, with some not included. Among 2.3 million or so clones listed, more than 80% were seen once. The sequenced sample was naive CD4+ T cells from PBMCs. Subset reported: CD45RA+ positively selected. V and J are TRBV7-2 and TRBJ1-2, with D unclear. The TCR sequence derives from a man younger than 35 in good health. Some clones in this sample may be carry-over from other donors' samples. CDR3 bases: TGTGCCAGCAGCTCCTTCGGCTCAAAAGGATATGGCTACACCTTC. This encodes CASSSFGSKGYGYTF.